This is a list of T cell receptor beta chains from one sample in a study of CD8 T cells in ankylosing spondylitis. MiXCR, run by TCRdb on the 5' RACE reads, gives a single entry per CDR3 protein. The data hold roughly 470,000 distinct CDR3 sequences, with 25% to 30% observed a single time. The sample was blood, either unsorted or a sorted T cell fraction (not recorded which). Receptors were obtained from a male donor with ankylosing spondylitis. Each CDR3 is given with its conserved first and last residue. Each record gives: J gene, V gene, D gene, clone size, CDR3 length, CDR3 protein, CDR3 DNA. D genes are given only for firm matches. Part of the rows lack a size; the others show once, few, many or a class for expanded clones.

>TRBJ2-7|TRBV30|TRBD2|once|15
CAWGAGGKSSYEQYF
TGTGCCTGGGGAGCGGGAGGGAAGTCCTCCTACGAGCAGTACTTC
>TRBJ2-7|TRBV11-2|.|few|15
CASSLGGAGSYEQYF
TGTGCCAGCAGCTTAGGAGGGGCGGGGTCCTACGAGCAGTACTTC
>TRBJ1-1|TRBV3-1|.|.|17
CASSQDRTGVIPTEAFF
TGTGCCAGCAGCCAAGACCGGACCGGAGTCATACCCACTGAAGCTTTCTTT
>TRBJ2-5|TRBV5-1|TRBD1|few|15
CASSRSATGEETQYF
TGCGCCAGCAGCCGCAGTGCCACAGGGGAAGAGACCCAGTACTTC
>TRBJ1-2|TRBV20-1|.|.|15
CSARGPTTQGGGYTF
TGCAGTGCTAGAGGCCCCACCACCCAGGGAGGTGGCTACACCTTC
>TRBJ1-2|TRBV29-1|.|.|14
CSVEAATSNYGYTF
TGCAGCGTTGAGGCCGCTACATCTAACTATGGCTACACCTTC
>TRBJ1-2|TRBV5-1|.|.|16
CASSSLGEAGNYGYTF
TGCGCCAGCAGCTCGCTCGGGGAGGCCGGGAACTATGGCTACACCTTC
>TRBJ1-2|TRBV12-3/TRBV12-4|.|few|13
CASSLKQGWGYTF
TGTGCCAGCAGTTTAAAGCAGGGTTGGGGCTACACCTTC
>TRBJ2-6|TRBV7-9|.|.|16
CASSRSLPSGANVLTF
TGTGCCAGCAGTCGATCACTCCCCTCTGGGGCCAACGTCCTGACTTTC
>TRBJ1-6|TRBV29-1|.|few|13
CSVLATDNSPLHF
TGCAGCGTTTTGGCGACAGATAATTCACCCCTCCACTTT
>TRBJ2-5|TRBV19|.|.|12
CATQSIGETQYF
TGTGCCACTCAATCAATAGGAGAGACCCAGTACTTC
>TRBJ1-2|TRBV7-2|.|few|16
CASSSREGPLDYGYTF
TGTGCCAGCAGCTCTAGAGAGGGGCCGCTGGACTATGGCTACACCTTC
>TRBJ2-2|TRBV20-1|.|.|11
CSARVTGELFF
TGCAGTGCTAGAGTGACCGGGGAGCTGTTTTTT
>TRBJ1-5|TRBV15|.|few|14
CATSPRTGNQPQHF
TGTGCCACCAGCCCCCGGACAGGCAATCAGCCCCAGCATTTT
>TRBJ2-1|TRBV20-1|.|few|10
CSARDNEQFF
TGCAGCGCCCGGGACAATGAGCAGTTCTTC
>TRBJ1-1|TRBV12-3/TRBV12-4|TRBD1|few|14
CASSPWTGTTEAFF
TGTGCCAGCAGTCCCTGGACAGGGACCACTGAAGCTTTCTTT
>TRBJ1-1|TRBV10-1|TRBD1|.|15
CASSKDREEYTEAFF
TGCGCCAGCAGCAAGGACAGGGAGGAGTACACTGAAGCTTTCTTT
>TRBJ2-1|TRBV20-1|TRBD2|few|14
CSAPFSGRAYEQFF
TGCAGTGCTCCCTTTAGCGGGAGGGCATATGAGCAGTTCTTC
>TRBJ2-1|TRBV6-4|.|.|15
CASRPTPGTNNEQFF
TGTGCCAGCAGACCCACTCCCGGGACCAACAATGAGCAGTTCTTC
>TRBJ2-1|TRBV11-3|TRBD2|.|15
CASSSSGLAGYEQFF
TGTGCCAGCAGCTCTTCTGGACTAGCGGGGTATGAGCAGTTCTTC
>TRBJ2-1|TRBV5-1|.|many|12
CASSLRTNEQFF
TGCGCCAGCAGCTTGCGAACCAATGAGCAGTTCTTC
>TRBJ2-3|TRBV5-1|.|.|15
CASRRGGEVRDTQYF
TGCGCCAGCAGACGAGGGGGAGAGGTGAGAGATACGCAGTATTTT
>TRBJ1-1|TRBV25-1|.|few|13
CASTPNRGTEAFF
TGTGCCAGCACTCCTAACCGGGGAACTGAAGCTTTCTTT
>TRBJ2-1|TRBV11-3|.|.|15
CASSSAISSYNEQFF
TGTGCCAGCAGCTCCGCGATCTCTTCCTACAATGAGCAGTTCTTC
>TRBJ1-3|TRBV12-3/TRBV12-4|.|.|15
CASSSGRNSGNTIYF
TGTGCCAGCAGTTCGGGACGGAACTCTGGAAACACCATATATTTT
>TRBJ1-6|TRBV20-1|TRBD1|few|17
CSARDKPPRGGNSPLHF
TGCAGTGCTAGAGATAAGCCCCCCAGGGGGGGAAATTCACCCCTCCACTTT
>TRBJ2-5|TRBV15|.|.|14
CATSRARITGTQYF
TGTGCCACCAGCAGAGCTAGGATAACTGGGACCCAGTACTTC
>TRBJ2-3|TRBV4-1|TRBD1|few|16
CASSPKDRGYTDTQYF
TGCGCCAGCAGCCCCAAGGACAGGGGGTACACAGATACGCAGTATTTT
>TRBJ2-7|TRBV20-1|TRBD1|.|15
CSANIRDRGSREQYF
TGCAGTGCTAATATCCGGGACAGGGGATCGCGCGAGCAGTACTTC
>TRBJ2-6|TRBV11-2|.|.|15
CASSSEGSGANVLTF
TGTGCCAGCAGCTCTGAGGGTTCTGGGGCCAACGTCCTGACTTTC
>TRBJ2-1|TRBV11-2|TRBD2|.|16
CASSPTSGKSYNEQFF
TGTGCCAGCAGCCCGACAAGCGGGAAATCTTACAATGAGCAGTTCTTC
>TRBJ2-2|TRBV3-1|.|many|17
CASTLEPGGGATGELFF
TGTGCCAGCACCCTAGAACCAGGGGGAGGGGCCACCGGGGAGCTGTTTTTT
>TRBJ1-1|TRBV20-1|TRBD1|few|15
CSAYEQGRGLTEAFF
TGCAGTGCTTACGAGCAAGGGAGGGGGCTTACTGAAGCTTTCTTT
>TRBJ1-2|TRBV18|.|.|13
CASSPTGLYGYTF
TGTGCCAGCTCACCGACAGGACTCTATGGCTACACCTTC
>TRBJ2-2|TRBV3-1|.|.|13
CASSQVVSGELFF
TGTGCCAGCAGCCAAGTGGTGTCCGGGGAGCTGTTTTTT
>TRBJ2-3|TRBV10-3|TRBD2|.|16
CAISGPTSGGTDTQYF
TGTGCCATCAGTGGTCCCACTAGCGGGGGCACAGATACGCAGTATTTT
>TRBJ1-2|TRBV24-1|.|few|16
CATSDPPGRGNYGYTF
TGTGCCACCAGTGATCCTCCGGGGAGGGGCAATTATGGCTACACCTTC
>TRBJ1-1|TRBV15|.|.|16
CATSRDSGRGHTEAFF
TGTGCCACCAGCAGAGATTCTGGACGGGGACACACTGAAGCTTTCTTT
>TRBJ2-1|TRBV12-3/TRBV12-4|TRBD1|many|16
CASSPSGQGVYNEQFF
TGTGCCAGCAGTCCCTCGGGACAGGGGGTTTACAATGAGCAGTTCTTC
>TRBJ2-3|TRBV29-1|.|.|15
CSTSPPEGPADTQYF
TGCAGCACTTCCCCCCCGGAAGGGCCGGCAGATACGCAGTATTTT
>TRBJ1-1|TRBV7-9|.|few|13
CATIETGGTEAFF
TGTGCCACTATAGAAACTGGGGGCACTGAAGCTTTCTTT
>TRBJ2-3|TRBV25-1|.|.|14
CASSELGNSDTQYF
TGTGCCAGCAGTGAATTGGGGAACTCAGATACGCAGTATTTT
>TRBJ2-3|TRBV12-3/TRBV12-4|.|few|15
CASSFGWGITDTQYF
TGTGCCAGCAGTTTCGGATGGGGGATAACAGATACGCAGTATTTT
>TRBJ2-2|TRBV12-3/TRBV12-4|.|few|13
CASSLGPPGELFF
TGTGCCAGCAGTTTAGGTCCCCCCGGGGAGCTGTTTTTT
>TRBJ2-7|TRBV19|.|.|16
CASRALSGPGRYEQYF
TGTGCCAGTAGAGCTCTTTCGGGCCCGGGACGCTACGAGCAGTACTTC
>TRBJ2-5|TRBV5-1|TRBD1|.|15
CASSVGQPAQETQYF
TGCGCCAGCAGCGTGGGACAGCCCGCTCAAGAGACCCAGTACTTC
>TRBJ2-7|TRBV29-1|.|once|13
CSVERGAYYEQYF
TGCAGCGTTGAACGCGGCGCTTACTACGAGCAGTACTTC
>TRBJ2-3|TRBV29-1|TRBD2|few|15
CSVEGGRAATDTQYF
TGCAGCGTTGAAGGCGGGAGGGCCGCGACAGATACGCAGTATTTT
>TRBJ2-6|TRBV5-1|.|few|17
CASSLRALSSGANVLTF
TGCGCCAGCAGCTTGAGAGCATTAAGCTCTGGGGCCAACGTCCTGACTTTC
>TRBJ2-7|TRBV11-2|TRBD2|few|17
CASSFGVSGRAAYEQYF
TGTGCCAGCAGCTTCGGGGTTAGCGGGAGGGCAGCCTACGAGCAGTACTTC
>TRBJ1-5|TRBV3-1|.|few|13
CASSQASDQPQHF
TGTGCCAGCAGCCAAGCTAGCGATCAGCCCCAGCATTTT
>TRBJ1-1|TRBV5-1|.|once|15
CASSLSGSMNTEAFF
TGCGCCAGCAGCTTATCGGGCAGCATGAACACTGAAGCTTTCTTT
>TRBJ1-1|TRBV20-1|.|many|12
CSAAQGNTEAFF
TGCAGTGCTGCCCAGGGGAACACTGAAGCTTTCTTT
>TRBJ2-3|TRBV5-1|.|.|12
CASSLSFDTQYF
TGCGCCAGCAGCTTGAGTTTCGATACGCAGTATTTT
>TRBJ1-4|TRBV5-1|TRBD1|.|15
CASSPGTGTNEKLFF
TGCGCCAGCAGCCCCGGGACAGGGACTAATGAAAAACTGTTTTTT
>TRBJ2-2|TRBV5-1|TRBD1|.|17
CASSLEDRTGVTGELFF
TGCGCCAGCAGCTTGGAAGATAGGACAGGCGTCACCGGGGAGCTGTTTTTT
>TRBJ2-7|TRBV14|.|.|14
CASSQDDTYYEQYF
TGTGCCAGCAGCCAAGATGACACTTACTACGAGCAGTACTTC
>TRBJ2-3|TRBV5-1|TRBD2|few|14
CASRGGSVTDTQYF
TGCGCCAGCAGAGGCGGGAGTGTGACAGATACGCAGTATTTT